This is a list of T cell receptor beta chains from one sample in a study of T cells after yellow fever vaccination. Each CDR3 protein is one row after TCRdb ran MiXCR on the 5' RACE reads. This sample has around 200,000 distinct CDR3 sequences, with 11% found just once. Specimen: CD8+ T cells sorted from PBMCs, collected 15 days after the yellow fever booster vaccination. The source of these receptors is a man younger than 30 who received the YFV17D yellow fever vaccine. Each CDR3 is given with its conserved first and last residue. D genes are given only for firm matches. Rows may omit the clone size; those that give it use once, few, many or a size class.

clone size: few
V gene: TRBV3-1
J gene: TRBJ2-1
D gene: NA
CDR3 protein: CASSARESSYNEQFF
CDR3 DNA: TGTGCCAGCAGCGCCCGGGAGAGCTCCTACAATGAGCAGTTCTTC

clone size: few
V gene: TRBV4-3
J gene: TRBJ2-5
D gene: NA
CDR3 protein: CASSQATGALLGTQYF
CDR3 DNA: TGCGCCAGCAGCCAAGCGACAGGAGCACTCCTAGGGACCCAGTACTTC

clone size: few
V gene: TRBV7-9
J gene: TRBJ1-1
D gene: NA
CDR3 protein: CASSLWNTEAFF
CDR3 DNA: TGTGCCAGCAGCTTGTGGAACACTGAAGCTTTCTTT

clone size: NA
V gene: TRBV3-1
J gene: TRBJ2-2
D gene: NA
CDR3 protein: CASSFVSGTGELFF
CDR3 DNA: TGTGCCAGCAGCTTTGTCTCAGGAACCGGGGAGCTGTTTTTT

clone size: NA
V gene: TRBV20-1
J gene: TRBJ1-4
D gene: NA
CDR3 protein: CSAPRREKLFF
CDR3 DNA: TGCAGTGCTCCTAGGCGGGAAAAACTGTTTTTT

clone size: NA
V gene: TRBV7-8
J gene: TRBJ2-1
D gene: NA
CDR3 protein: CASSFGGPYNEQFF
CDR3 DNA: TGTGCCAGCAGCTTTGGGGGCCCCTACAATGAGCAGTTCTTC

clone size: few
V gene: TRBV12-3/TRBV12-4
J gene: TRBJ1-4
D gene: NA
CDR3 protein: CASSPRTWKLFF
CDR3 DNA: TGTGCCAGCAGTCCGCGGACGTGGAAACTGTTTTTT

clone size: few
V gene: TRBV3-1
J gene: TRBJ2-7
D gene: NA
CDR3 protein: CASSQGLSLYEQYF
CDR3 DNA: TGTGCCAGCAGCCAGGGACTTTCCCTGTACGAGCAGTACTTC

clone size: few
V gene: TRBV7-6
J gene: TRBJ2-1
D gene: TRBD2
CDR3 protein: CASSSGGEQFF
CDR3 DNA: TGTGCCAGCAGCTCGGGGGGTGAGCAGTTCTTC

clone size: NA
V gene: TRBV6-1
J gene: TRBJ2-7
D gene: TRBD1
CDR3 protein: CASSGIAKVWGQRLYEQYF
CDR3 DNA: TGTGCCAGCAGTGGGATAGCAAAGGTTTGGGGACAGCGACTATACGAGCAGTACTTC

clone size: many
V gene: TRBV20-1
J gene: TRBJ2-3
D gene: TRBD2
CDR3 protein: CSAISGGGGNTQYF
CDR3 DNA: TGCAGTGCTATTAGCGGGGGAGGCGGTAATACGCAGTATTTT

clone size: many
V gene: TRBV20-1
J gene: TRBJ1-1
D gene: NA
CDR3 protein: CSARMKGWIKDTEAFF
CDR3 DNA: TGCAGTGCTAGAATGAAGGGGTGGATTAAGGACACTGAAGCTTTCTTT

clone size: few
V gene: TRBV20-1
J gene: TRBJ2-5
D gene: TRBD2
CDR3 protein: CSARGTRLETQYF
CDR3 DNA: TGCAGTGCTAGAGGGACTAGGTTAGAGACCCAGTACTTC

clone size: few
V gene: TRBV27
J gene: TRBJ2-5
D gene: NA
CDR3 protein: CASSLGVGKTQYF
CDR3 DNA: TGTGCCAGCAGTTTGGGGGTGGGAAAGACCCAGTACTTC

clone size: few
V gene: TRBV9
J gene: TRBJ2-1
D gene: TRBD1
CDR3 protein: CASSPGTGDSYNEQFF
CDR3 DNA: TGTGCCAGCAGCCCTGGGACAGGGGACTCCTACAATGAGCAGTTCTTC

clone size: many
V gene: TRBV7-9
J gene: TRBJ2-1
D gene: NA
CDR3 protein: CASSPLSNEQFF
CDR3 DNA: TGTGCCAGCAGCCCTTTGAGCAATGAGCAGTTCTTC

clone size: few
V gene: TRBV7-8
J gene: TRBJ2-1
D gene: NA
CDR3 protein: CASSSLASAYNEQFF
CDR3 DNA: TGTGCCAGCAGCTCCCTCGCCAGCGCCTACAATGAGCAGTTCTTC